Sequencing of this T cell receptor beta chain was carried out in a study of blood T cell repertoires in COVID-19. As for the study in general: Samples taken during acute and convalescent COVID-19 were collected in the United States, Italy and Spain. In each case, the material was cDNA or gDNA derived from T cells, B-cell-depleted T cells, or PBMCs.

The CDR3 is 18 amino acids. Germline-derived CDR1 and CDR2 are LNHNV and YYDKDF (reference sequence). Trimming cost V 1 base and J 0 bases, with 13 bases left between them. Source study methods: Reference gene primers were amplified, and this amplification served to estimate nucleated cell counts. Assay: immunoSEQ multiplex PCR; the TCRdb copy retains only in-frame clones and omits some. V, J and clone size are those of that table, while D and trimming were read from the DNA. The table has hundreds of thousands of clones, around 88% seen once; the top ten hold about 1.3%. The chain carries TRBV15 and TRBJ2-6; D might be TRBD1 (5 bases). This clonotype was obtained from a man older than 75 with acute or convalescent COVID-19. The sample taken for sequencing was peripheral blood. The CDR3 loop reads CATSRGGRTSSGANVLTF. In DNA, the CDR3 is TGTGCCACCAGCAGAGGGGGCAGAACCAGCTCTGGGGCCAACGTCCTGACTTTC.